The 7 T cell receptor beta chains listed next were all sequenced from one sample in a study of T-cell reconstitution after alpha-beta-depleted transplantation in children. Preparation of the TCRbeta library used unique molecular identifiers. TCRdb independently ran MiXCR on the PCR reads; one entry per CDR3 protein. The data contain about 500,000 distinct CDR3 sequences, roughly 33% of them seen just once; the ten biggest clones take up approximately 2.3%. The material was PBMCs from the stem cell graft donor, obtained from the stem cell graft. The origin of the receptors is a human donor who donated a stem cell graft to a child with aplastic anemia.

The CDR3 here is CASSPLSGGGLAGSYEQYV. The CDR3 DNA follows: TGTGCCAGCAGTCCCCTCTCTGGAGGAGGACTAGCGGGCTCCTACGAGCAGTACGTC. The chain joins TRBV27 to TRBJ2-7; 11 nucleotides line up with TRBD2. Trimming removed 5 bases from V and 0 bases from J; junction bases left unmatched: 15. The length of the CDR3 is 19 residues. The germline CDR1 and CDR2 sequences are MNHEY and SMNVEV (reference sequence).

Only a few counts were recorded for this clonotype. The V and J genes are TRBV9 and TRBJ2-1, with 7 bases matching TRBD2. Losses at the gene ends were 6 bases for V and 2 bases for J; bases not matched to a gene: 11. The CDR3 has 16 amino acids. Germline V lookup: CDR1 SGDLS, CDR2 YYNGEE. The CDR3 is CASTPLGREAYNEQFF. CDR3 coding DNA: TGTGCCAGCACCCCCTTGGGGAGGGAAGCCTACAATGAGCAGTTCTTC.

This clonotype occurred a few times. The V call is TRBV5-6, the J call TRBJ2-7; 8 bases fit TRBD2. This CDR3 is built from 17 residues. The V gene's germline CDR1 is SGHDT and CDR2 YYEEEE. The V gene end was trimmed by 0 bases and the J gene end by 3 bases; junction bases not matched to a gene: 11. Written as DNA, the CDR3 is TGTGCCAGCAGCTTGGATAGCGGGACTGCGTTAGTCTACGAGCAGTACGTC. Translation gives CASSLDSGTALVYEQYV.

V gene TRBV12-3 or TRBV12-4 combines with J gene TRBJ1-1, with 8 bases lining up with TRBD1. With 5 bases clipped from V and 4 bases from J, the junction kept 9 bases outside the gene matches. The CDR3 spans 15 residues. DNA of the CDR3: TGTGCCAGCAGTCCCCGGGACAGGCGAAGCACTGAAGCTTTCTTT. Translated: CASSPRDRRSTEAFF.

This sequence joins TRBV7-2 and TRBJ1-5; tentative D call: TRBD1 (6 bases). Trimming stripped 0 bases from V and 3 bases from J, with 9 bases between. This CDR3 is 15 amino acids long. CDR1 and CDR2 (germline): SGHTA, FQGNSA. The CDR3 reads CASSLAGGPNQPQHF. The CDR3 DNA reads as TGTGCCAGCAGCTTAGCAGGGGGGCCCAATCAGCCCCAGCATTTT.

The chain uses TRBV12-3 or TRBV12-4 and TRBJ2-3, with a possible D match to TRBD2 (6 bases). CDR3 length: 16 residues. V dropped 5 bases and J dropped 2 bases, with 17 bases sitting between them. The CDR3 sequence is CASSPAGTLNTDTQYF. DNA for the CDR3: TGTGCCAGCAGTCCGGCCGGGACTTTGAACACAGATACGCAGTATTTT.

This chain links TRBV7-7 with TRBJ2-5; 9 bases fit TRBD2. Looked up from germline, CDR1 is SSHAT and CDR2 is FNYEAQ (reference sequence). The CDR3 has 18 amino acids. Trimming cost V 0 bases and J 5 bases; bases outside gene matches: 13. CDR3 loop: CASSLAAGGPVVRETQYF. The CDR3 DNA reads as TGTGCCAGCAGCTTAGCCGCGGGAGGGCCGGTGGTTCGGGAGACCCAGTACTTC.